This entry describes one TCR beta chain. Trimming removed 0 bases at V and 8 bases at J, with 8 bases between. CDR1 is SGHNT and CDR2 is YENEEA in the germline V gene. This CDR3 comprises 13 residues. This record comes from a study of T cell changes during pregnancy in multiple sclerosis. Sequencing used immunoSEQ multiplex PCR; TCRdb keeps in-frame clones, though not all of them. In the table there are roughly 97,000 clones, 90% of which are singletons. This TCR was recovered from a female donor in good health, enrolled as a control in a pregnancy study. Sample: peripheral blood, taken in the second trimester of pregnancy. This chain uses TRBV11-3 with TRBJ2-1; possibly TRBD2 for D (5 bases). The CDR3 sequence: CASSLDRGDEQFF. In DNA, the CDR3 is TGTGCCAGCAGCTTAGATCGGGGTGATGAGCAGTTCTTC.